The sample holds many counts of the clone carrying this TCR beta chain. TCRdb ran MiXCR on the RT-PCR reads and lists one entry per CDR3 protein. This table holds 900,000 to 1,000,000 distinct CDR3 sequences, over 15% found once. This CDR3 comprises 13 residues. The V end was cut by 8 bases, the J end by 2 bases, with 11 bases between. The sample originates from a study of patients and donors after allogeneic stem cell transplantation. Sequencing input: blood, either unsorted or a sorted T cell fraction (not recorded which). The receptor was isolated from a human donor who was either an allogeneic HSCT recipient or a stem cell or donor lymphocyte infusion donor (not recorded which). It is not recorded whose cells these are; they may come from a transplant donor. The chain uses TRBV12-3 or TRBV12-4 and TRBJ2-3; weak D call: TRBD2 (5 bases). CDR3 loop: CASSIANTDTQYF. CDR3 sequence (DNA): TGTGCCAGCTCGATAGCGAACACAGATACGCAGTATTTT.